This T cell receptor beta chain was found in a study of brain T cells in children with intractable seizures. To note about this clone: What it binds is not known.

Overall study results and limits: Only CDR3 sequence similarity suggested viral specificity, without known HCMV serostatus.

Data came from immunoSEQ multiplex PCR; TCRdb stores just in-frame clones and leaves some out. The sample yields about 80,000 clones, under 95% seen once. Germline V lookup: CDR1 SGHRS, CDR2 YFSETQ. Trimming cost V 0 bases and J 3 bases, with 12 bases left between them. CDR3 length equals 16 residues. Sequenced material: peripheral blood, taken at surgery. The source is a girl aged 2 to 9 with Rasmussen encephalitis and intractable seizures. This chain joins TRBV5-1 and TRBJ1-4; TRBD1 is a possible D gene (5 bases). The CDR3 DNA is TGCGCCAGCAGCTTGGCCGTCTTAGGGGCTAATGAAAAACTGTTTTTT. Its translation: CASSLAVLGANEKLFF.